This TCR beta chain was sequenced during a study of HIV-infected patients and healthy controls. General observations from the study: HIV-infected patients shared fewer CDR3 sequences between individuals than healthy controls.

Germline V gives CDR1 PRHDT, CDR2 FYEKMQ (reference sequence). The length of the CDR3 is 12 residues. The V end was cut by 5 bases, the J end by 5 bases, with 9 bases between. This clonotype qualifies as medium-sized. What it binds is unknown. cDNA was made from 500 ng RNA using alpha and beta constant primers. Separate chain-specific third strand synthesis with multiplexing indices produced the alpha and beta libraries. TCRdb passed the 5' RACE reads through MiXCR, listing each CDR3 protein once. This sample has roughly 14,000 distinct CDR3 sequences; around 6.7% occur once, and the top ten carry approximately 8%. No cell fractionation was done, so the repertoire covers all unsorted peripheral blood T cells. Control samples came from roughly 9 uninfected healthy donors, a few of them resampled after approximately three months.

The receptor comes from an adult in good health. The chain recombines TRBV13 with TRBJ2-5; D not certain. The source material was blood. The CDR3 coding sequence is TGTGCCAGCAGCGTAGTCGGGGAGACCCAGTACTTC. It codes for CASSVVGETQYF.